The entry below gives a single T cell receptor beta chain sequence along with its context. The protocol was immunoSEQ multiplex PCR, while the TCRdb copy is restricted to in-frame clones and leaves out a portion. The sample consists of about 64,000 clones, roughly 92% of them appearing once. The sample originates from a study of T cell changes during pregnancy in multiple sclerosis. CDR1 MNHEY and CDR2 SMNVEV come from the germline V gene (reference sequence). V trimming: 3 bases; J trimming: 1 base; junction bases outside the gene matches: 7. The CDR3 runs to 16 residues. The chain is built from TRBV27 and TRBJ2-3; 7 nucleotides line up with TRBD1. The material was peripheral blood, obtained in the second trimester of pregnancy. The receptor's source is a female donor with multiple sclerosis, enrolled in a pregnancy study. The CDR3 nucleotides are TGTGCCAGCAGTTTGGACCCCGGGACAGGCACAGATACGCAGTATTTT. Encoded protein: CASSLDPGTGTDTQYF.